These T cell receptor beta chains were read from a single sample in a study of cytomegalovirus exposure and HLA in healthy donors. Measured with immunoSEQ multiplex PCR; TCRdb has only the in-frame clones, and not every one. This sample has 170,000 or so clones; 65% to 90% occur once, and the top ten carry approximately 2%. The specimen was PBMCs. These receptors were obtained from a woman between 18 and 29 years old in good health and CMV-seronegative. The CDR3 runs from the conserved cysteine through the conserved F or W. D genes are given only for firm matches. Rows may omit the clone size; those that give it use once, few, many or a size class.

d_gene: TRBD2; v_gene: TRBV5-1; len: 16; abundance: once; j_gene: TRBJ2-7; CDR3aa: CASGLERASGIYEQYF; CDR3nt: TGCGCCAGCGGCTTGGAACGGGCTAGCGGGATCTACGAGCAGTACTTC
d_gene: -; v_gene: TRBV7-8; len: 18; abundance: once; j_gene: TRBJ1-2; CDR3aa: CASSVPRDTRDPRYGYTF; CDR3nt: TGTGCCAGCAGCGTTCCTCGGGACACCCGAGACCCCCGTTATGGCTACACCTTC
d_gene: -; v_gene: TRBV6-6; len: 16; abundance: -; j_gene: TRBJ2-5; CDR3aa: CASNPPGRGRQETQYF; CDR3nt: TGTGCCAGCAACCCCCCGGGGCGGGGTCGCCAAGAGACCCAGTACTTC
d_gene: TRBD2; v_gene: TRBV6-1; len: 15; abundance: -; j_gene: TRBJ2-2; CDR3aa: CASSDLRGDTGELFF; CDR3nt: TGTGCCAGCAGTGATCTGCGGGGGGACACCGGGGAGCTGTTTTTT
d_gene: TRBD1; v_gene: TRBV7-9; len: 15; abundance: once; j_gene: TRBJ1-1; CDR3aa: CASSLAGQGGTEAFF; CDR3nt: TGTGCCAGCAGCTTAGCCGGACAGGGGGGGACTGAAGCTTTCTTT
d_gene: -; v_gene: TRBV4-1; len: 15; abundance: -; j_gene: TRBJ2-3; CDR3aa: CASSSGVAGTDTQYF; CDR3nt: TGCGCCAGCAGCTCCGGGGTAGCGGGCACAGATACGCAGTATTTT
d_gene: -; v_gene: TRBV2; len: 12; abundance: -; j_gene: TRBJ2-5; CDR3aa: CASSEQQETQYF; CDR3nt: TGTGCCAGCAGTGAACAGCAAGAGACCCAGTACTTC
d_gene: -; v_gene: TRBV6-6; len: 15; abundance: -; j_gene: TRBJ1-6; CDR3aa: CASSYPRGRNSPLHF; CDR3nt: TGTGCCAGCAGTTACCCCCGGGGGAGGAATTCACCCCTCCACTTT
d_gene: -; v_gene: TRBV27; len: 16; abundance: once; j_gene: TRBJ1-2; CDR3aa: CASSLSGLTGFYGYTF; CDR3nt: TGTGCCAGCAGTTTATCGGGCCTAACAGGGTTCTATGGCTACACCTTC
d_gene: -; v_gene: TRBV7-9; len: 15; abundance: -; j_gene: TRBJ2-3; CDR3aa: CASSPIRGSTDTQYF; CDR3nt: TGTGCCAGCAGCCCTATCCGGGGGAGCACAGATACGCAGTATTTT
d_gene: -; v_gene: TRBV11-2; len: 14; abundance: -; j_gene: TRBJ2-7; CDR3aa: CASSSLQTSYEQYF; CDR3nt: TGTGCCAGCAGCTCCCTCCAAACTAGCTACGAGCAGTACTTC
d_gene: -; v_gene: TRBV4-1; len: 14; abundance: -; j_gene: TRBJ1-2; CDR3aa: CASSQVQAYYGYTF; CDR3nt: TGCGCCAGCAGCCAAGTCCAGGCGTACTATGGCTACACCTTC
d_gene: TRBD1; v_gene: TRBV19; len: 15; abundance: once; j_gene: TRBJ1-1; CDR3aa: CASSITGQGNTEAFF; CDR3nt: TGTGCCAGTAGTATTACGGGACAGGGGAACACTGAAGCTTTCTTT
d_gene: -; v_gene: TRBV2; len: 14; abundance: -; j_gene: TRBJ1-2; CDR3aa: CASRFQGQLYGYTF; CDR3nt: TGTGCCAGCAGATTCCAGGGCCAGCTCTATGGCTACACCTTC
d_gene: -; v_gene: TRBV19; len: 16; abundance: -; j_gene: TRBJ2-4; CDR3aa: CASSMRDNLAKNIQYF; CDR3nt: TGTGCCAGTAGTATGAGGGACAACTTAGCCAAAAACATTCAGTACTTC
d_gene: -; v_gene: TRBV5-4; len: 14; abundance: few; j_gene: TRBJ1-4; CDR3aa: CASSPRQQSEKLFF; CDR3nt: TGTGCCAGCAGCCCGAGACAGCAATCGGAAAAACTGTTTTTT
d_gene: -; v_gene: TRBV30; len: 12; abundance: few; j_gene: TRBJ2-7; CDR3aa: CAWSVRAYEQYF; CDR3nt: TGTGCCTGGAGTGTACGAGCCTACGAGCAGTACTTC
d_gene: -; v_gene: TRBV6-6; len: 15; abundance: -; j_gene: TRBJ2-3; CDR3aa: CASSSGWRGTDTQYF; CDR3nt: TGTGCCAGCAGCTCGGGGTGGCGGGGCACAGATACGCAGTATTTT
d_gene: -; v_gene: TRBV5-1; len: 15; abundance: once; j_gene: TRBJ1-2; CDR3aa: CASSLASDSNYGYTF; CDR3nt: TGCGCCAGCAGCTTGGCCAGTGACAGCAACTATGGCTACACCTTC
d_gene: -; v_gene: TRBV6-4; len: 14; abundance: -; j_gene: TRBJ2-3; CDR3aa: CASGSGGGSDTQYF; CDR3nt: TGTGCCAGCGGCAGTGGGGGGGGCTCAGATACGCAGTATTTT
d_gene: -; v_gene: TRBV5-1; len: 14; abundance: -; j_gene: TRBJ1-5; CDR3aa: CASSLLQGSQPQHF; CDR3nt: TGCGCCAGCAGCTTGTTGCAGGGAAGTCAGCCCCAGCATTTT
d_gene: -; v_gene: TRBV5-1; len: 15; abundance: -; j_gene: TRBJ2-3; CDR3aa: CASSLERPGTDTQYF; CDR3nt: TGCGCCAGCAGCTTGGAGAGGCCCGGCACAGATACGCAGTATTTT
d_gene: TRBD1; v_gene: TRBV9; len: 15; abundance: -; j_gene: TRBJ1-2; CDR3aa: CASSYRQGTNYGYTF; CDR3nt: TGTGCCAGCAGCTACCGACAGGGAACTAACTATGGCTACACCTTC
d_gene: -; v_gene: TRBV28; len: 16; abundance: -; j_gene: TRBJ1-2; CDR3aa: CASSLFGVGGKDGYTF; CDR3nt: TGTGCCAGCAGTTTATTTGGGGTGGGGGGGAAGGATGGCTACACCTTC
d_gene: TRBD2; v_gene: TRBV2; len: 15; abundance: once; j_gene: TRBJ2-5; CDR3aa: CASSPRRGDQETQYF; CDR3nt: TGTGCCAGCAGTCCCAGGCGGGGGGACCAAGAGACCCAGTACTTC
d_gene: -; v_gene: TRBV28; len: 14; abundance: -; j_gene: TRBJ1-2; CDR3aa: CASTLGGRMYGYTF; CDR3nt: TGTGCCAGCACCTTGGGGGGGCGCATGTATGGCTACACCTTC
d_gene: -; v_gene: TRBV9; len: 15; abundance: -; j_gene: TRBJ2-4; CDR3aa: CASSVGWASQNIQYF; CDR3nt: TGTGCCAGCAGCGTAGGGTGGGCCAGCCAAAACATTCAGTACTTC
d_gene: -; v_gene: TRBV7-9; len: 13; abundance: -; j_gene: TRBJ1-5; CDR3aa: CASSLALNQPQHF; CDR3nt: TGTGCCAGCAGCTTAGCCCTTAATCAGCCCCAGCATTTT
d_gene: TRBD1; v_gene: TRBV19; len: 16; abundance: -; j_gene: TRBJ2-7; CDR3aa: CASSALSNRGSYEQYF; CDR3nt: TGTGCCAGTAGCGCTTTGTCCAACAGGGGGTCCTACGAGCAGTACTTC